Detailed here is one T cell receptor (beta chain). Its antigen is unknown. Trimming took 10 bases from V and 4 from J, leaving 14 bases between them. The CDR3 is made up of 13 amino acids. Germline CDR1 is MDHEN and CDR2 is SYDVKM. The data originate from a study of cytomegalovirus exposure and HLA in healthy donors. Findings and limits, study-wide: Accounts indicate the classifier identified cytomegalovirus status with strong specificity and sensitivity. A subsequent analysis found that TCR clusters from the first cohort also tended to co-occur in the roughly 120 validation repertoires, with 90% to 95% of cluster scores above 0.

TCRdb's table, derived via immunoSEQ multiplex PCR, lists solely in-frame clones and lacks some. There are roughly 240,000 clones in the sample; around nine tenths occur only once, and 2.6% lies in the top ten. This receptor was taken from a man aged 18 to 35 in good health and CMV-seronegative. V gene TRBV28 combines with J gene TRBJ2-1, with D possibly TRBD2 on 5 matching bases. Sequencing was performed on PBMCs. The CDR3 is CAIQRAWYNEQFF. As DNA, the CDR3 is TGTGCCATCCAGAGGGCTTGGTACAATGAGCAGTTCTTC.